The rows below give T cell receptor beta chains drawn from one sample of a study of blood T cell repertoires in COVID-19. Sequencing used immunoSEQ multiplex PCR; TCRdb keeps in-frame clones, though not all of them. This table holds some 230,000 clones, more than 80% found once. Sequencing was done on a sample of peripheral blood. The receptors derive from a man in his thirties or forties who had recovered from COVID-19. The CDR3 runs from the conserved cysteine through the conserved F or W. Fields, in order: J gene, clone size, V gene, D gene, CDR3 DNA, CDR3 protein. D genes are given only for firm matches. Only part of the rows carry a size: once, few, many, or a class if the clone is expanded.

>TRBJ2-4|NA|TRBV19|TRBD1
TGTGCCAGTAGTAGACAGGGGGCGTTGGGCATTCAGTACTTC
CASSRQGALGIQYF
>TRBJ1-2|NA|TRBV5-4|TRBD1
TGTGCCAGCTTTGGGGCAGGGGGCAGCGAGGGTGGTGGCTACACCTTC
CASFGAGGSEGGGYTF
>TRBJ1-2|NA|TRBV19|NA
TGTGCCAGTAGTATAGTTCCAGATAACTATGGCTACACCTTC
CASSIVPDNYGYTF
>TRBJ1-2|NA|TRBV11-2|TRBD1
TGTGCCAGCAGCAAGATCGGACAGGCGGGCTATGGCTACACCTTC
CASSKIGQAGYGYTF
>TRBJ2-1|NA|TRBV6-5|NA
TGTGCCAGCAGTTACTCAACAGGCTTAGGAAATGAGCAGTTCTTC
CASSYSTGLGNEQFF
>TRBJ1-1|NA|TRBV30|TRBD1
TGTGCCTGGAGTGGTGAGGGGGCCCGTGGAGCTTTCTTT
CAWSGEGARGAFF
>TRBJ2-1|NA|TRBV5-6|NA
TGTGCCAGCAGCGGGAACAGGTACTACAATGAGCAGTTCTTC
CASSGNRYYNEQFF
>TRBJ1-5|few|TRBV30|NA
TGTGCCGTCGGTAATCCCAATCAGCCCCAGCATTTT
CAVGNPNQPQHF
>TRBJ1-6|NA|TRBV19|NA
TGTGCCAGTAGTGCTGGTAGTTCACCCCTCCACTTT
CASSAGSSPLHF
>TRBJ2-3|NA|TRBV5-1|NA
TGCGCCAGCAGGGAGGACGGATTGCCTCCCGATACGCAGTATTTT
CASREDGLPPDTQYF
>TRBJ1-5|NA|TRBV7-2|TRBD1
TGTGCCAGCAGCTTATCCGGGACAGGGGTGAATCAGCCCCAGCATTTT
CASSLSGTGVNQPQHF
>TRBJ2-3|NA|TRBV9|TRBD2
TGTGCCAGCAGCGTAGGTGTAGCGGGGGCCGGGGATACGCAGTATTTT
CASSVGVAGAGDTQYF
>TRBJ2-7|NA|TRBV6-5|TRBD1
TGTGCCAGCATAGGACAGGGGGCGGAACAGTACTTC
CASIGQGAEQYF
>TRBJ1-1|NA|TRBV11-2|TRBD1
TGTGCCAGCAGCTCCCGGGACAGGGGCACCTACACTGAAGCTTTCTTT
CASSSRDRGTYTEAFF
>TRBJ2-1|NA|TRBV30|TRBD2
TGTGCCTGGAGTGTAACGGGGGGGCCAGGTGAGCAGTTCTTC
CAWSVTGGPGEQFF
>TRBJ2-3|NA|TRBV29-1|TRBD1
TGCAGCGGCTACAGGGGGCCCACAGATACGCAGTATTTT
CSGYRGPTDTQYF
>TRBJ2-7|NA|TRBV6-2/TRBV6-3|NA
TGTGCCAGCAGTTACCCAGGCCTACGGGGGTACTCCTACGAGCAGTACTTC
CASSYPGLRGYSYEQYF
>TRBJ1-2|NA|TRBV5-1|NA
TGCGCCAGCAGCTTGGATACAGGGATGGATGGCTACACCTTC
CASSLDTGMDGYTF
>TRBJ1-4|NA|TRBV5-1|NA
TGCGCCAGCAGCTTGGCCGTAGGGGGAGATGAAAAACTGTTTTTT
CASSLAVGGDEKLFF
>TRBJ1-1|NA|TRBV29-1|NA
TGCAGCGGACATGGGACTGAAGCTTTCTTT
CSGHGTEAFF
>TRBJ2-3|once|TRBV5-1|TRBD2
TGCGCCAGCAGCTTGGACGCTAGCGGGGGGTTGGGCACAGATACGCAGTATTTT
CASSLDASGGLGTDTQYF